Described below is a single T cell receptor beta chain sequence and its context. Germline CDR1 reads MDHEN; CDR2 reads SYDVKM. This CDR3 is 10 amino acids long. Trimming took off 5 bases at V and 16 bases at J, with 12 bases between the two ends. This specimen belongs to a study of OX40 agonist ivuxolimab in advanced cancers. Clones were sequenced by immunoSEQ multiplex PCR, and TCRdb holds only the in-frame ones, with some missing. The data hold roughly 76,000 clones, with approximately 84% observed a single time. V usage is TRBV28 and J usage is TRBJ2-1, with D uncertain. Sequenced material: CD4+ or CD8+ T cells sorted from blood, taken in a trial of the OX40 agonist ivuxolimab. The sequence was obtained from an adult with an advanced solid tumor such as melanoma, head and neck, liver or kidney cancer. The CDR3 DNA sequence: TGTGCCAGCAGTGCCGGCAGGTCTTTCTTC. Protein product: CASSAGRSFF.